A single sample gave rise to the 29 T cell receptor beta chains below, sequenced in a study of CD8+ T cells in alopecia areata. cDNA serving as the sequencing template came from extracted, reverse transcribed RNA. Libraries were prepared by immunoSEQ multiplex PCR; TCRdb keeps only in-frame clonotypes and omits some of them. The data show 140,000 or so clones, approximately 50% seen once. The sample was CD4+ T cells sorted from blood, taken at week 0. These receptors came from a human donor with alopecia areata.

The chain uses TRBV29-1 and TRBJ1-2; D call uncertain. CDR1 and CDR2 (germline): SQVTM, ANQGSEA. The CDR3 consists of 13 residues. Trimming took off 6 bases at V and 1 base at J, with 12 bases between the two ends. CDR3 protein: CSVQDPLNYGYTF. CDR3 DNA sequence: TGCAGCGTCCAGGACCCTCTTAACTATGGCTACACCTTC. Looking up the rest from reference TRBV29-1 and TRBJ1-2 gives the full variable domain: SAVISQKPSRDICQRGTSLTIQCQVDSQVTMMFWYRQQPGQSLTLIATANQGSEATYESGFVIDKFPISRPNLTFSTLTVSNMSPEDSSIYLCSVQDPLNYGYTFGSGTRLTVV.

This chain links TRBV29-1 with TRBJ2-3, with unresolved D. The V gene's germline CDR1 is SQVTM and CDR2 ANQGSEA. The ends were cut back, 2 bases at V and 3 bases at J, with 3 bases in the middle. The CDR3 sequence is 11 residues long. CDR3 sequence (DNA): TGCAGCGTTGAACCGACAGATACGCAGTATTTT. Its protein product is CSVEPTDTQYF.

This clone has only a few counts. As DNA, the CDR3 is TGCGCCAGCAGCTTGGCCGGTGAGGGGATTTCCTACGAGCAGTACTTC. Its translation: CASSLAGEGISYEQYF. The chain combines TRBV5-1 with TRBJ2-7; D may match TRBD1 or TRBD2 (5 bases each). The germline V gene encodes CDR1 SGHRS and CDR2 YFSETQ. Trimming pared 0 bases from V and 1 base from J, leaving 14 bases between. The CDR3 length is 16 residues.

The chain carries TRBV7-9 and TRBJ1-2; no clear D. V lost 0 bases, J lost 6 bases, and 11 bases lay in between. This CDR3 is 14 amino acids long. Looked up from germline, CDR1 is SEHNR and CDR2 is FQNEAQ (reference sequence). CDR3 DNA sequence: TGTGCCAGCAGCTTAGCCCTAGGGATGGATGGCTACACCTTC. This codes for CASSLALGMDGYTF.

V usage is TRBV7-2 and J usage is TRBJ2-3; D is unresolved. Germline CDR1 is SGHTA and CDR2 is FQGNSA. This CDR3 spans 12 amino acids. V was shortened by 4 bases and J by 0 bases, with 2 bases between the two germline ends. The CDR3 sequence: CASSYSTDTQYF. CDR3 DNA sequence: TGTGCCAGCAGCTATAGCACAGATACGCAGTATTTT.

This chain connects TRBV4-1 to TRBJ2-7; D not certain. V gave up 4 bases and J gave up 2 bases, with 12 bases separating them. Germline V gene lookup returns CDR1 MGHRA and CDR2 YSYEKL. The CDR3 length is 14 residues. CDR3 in DNA: TGCGCCAGCAGCCCGGATCGGACGGCCTACGAGCAGTACTTC. As protein: CASSPDRTAYEQYF.

This chain links TRBV7-2 with TRBJ2-7, with a possible D match to TRBD2 (6 bases). The germline V and J ends were trimmed by 4 bases and 2 bases, with 15 bases remaining between them. Germline V gene lookup returns CDR1 SGHTA and CDR2 FQGNSA. The CDR3 spans 15 residues. As DNA, the CDR3 is TGTGCCAGCAGCTCATCAGGAGGAGGGACCTACGAGCAGTACTTC. Translation: CASSSSGGGTYEQYF.

This chain uses TRBV13 with TRBJ1-1; a possible D gene is TRBD1 (6 bases). Germline values: CDR1 PRHDT, CDR2 FYEKMQ (reference sequence). Trimming cost V 3 bases and J 0 bases, with 11 bases left between them. The CDR3 length is 15 residues. CDR3 sequence: CASSFTGHLNTEAFF. Here the CDR3 DNA reads TGTGCCAGCAGCTTTACGGGACACTTGAACACTGAAGCTTTCTTT.

This chain links TRBV4-1 with TRBJ1-5; D unresolved. The germline V gene has CDR1 MGHRA and CDR2 YSYEKL. V lost 3 bases and J lost 5, with 11 bases in between. The CDR3 is made up of 14 amino acids. The CDR3 DNA sequence: TGCGCCAGCAGCCAGGCGGACGGCTATCAGCCCCAGCATTTT. It yields the protein CASSQADGYQPQHF.

This clone showed up just once. This chain links TRBV5-6 with TRBJ2-2, with TRBD1 identical over 11 bases. Germline-derived CDR1 and CDR2 are SGHDT and YYEEEE. Trimming cost V 4 bases and J 3 bases; bases outside gene matches: 5. The CDR3 totals 16 residues. The CDR3 loop reads CASSRRDRGDTGELFF. CDR3 DNA: TGTGCCAGCAGCCGCCGGGACAGGGGGGACACCGGGGAGCTGTTTTTT. Variable domain in full (rest from reference TRBV5-6 and TRBJ2-2): DAGVTQSPTHLIKTRGQQVTLRCSPKSGHDTVSWYQQALGQGPQFIFQYYEEEERQRGNFPDRFSGHQFPNYSSELNVNALLLGDSALYLCASSRRDRGDTGELFFGEGSRLTVL.

J is TRBJ2-3 and V is TRBV7-2; 14 nucleotides match TRBD2. This CDR3 has 18 residues. The J segment lost 3 bases and the V segment lost 4 bases, leaving 9 bases of the junction unmatched. Germline CDR1 and CDR2: SGHTA and FQGNSA. The CDR3 spells CASSSVPGLAGVTDTQYF. CDR3 nucleotides: TGTGCCAGCAGCTCCGTCCCGGGACTAGCGGGAGTAACAGATACGCAGTATTTT.

This chain uses TRBV4-2 with TRBJ1-2; no firm D call. Germline CDR1 reads LGHNA; CDR2 reads YNFKEQ. Trimming took off 1 base at V and 7 bases at J, with 7 bases between the two ends. CDR3 size: 12 residues. DNA for the CDR3: TGTGCCAGCAGCCAAGTATTGGGTGGCTACACCTTC. It yields the protein CASSQVLGGYTF.

The chain combines TRBV29-1 with TRBJ1-3; no definite D call. V gave up 6 bases and J gave up 4 bases, with 16 bases separating them. The V gene's germline CDR1 is SQVTM and CDR2 ANQGSEA. CDR3 size: 14 residues. The CDR3 sequence is CSVASPLSGNTIYF. The CDR3, as DNA: TGCAGCGTCGCGAGTCCACTGAGCGGAAACACCATATATTTT. Together with reference TRBV29-1 and TRBJ1-3, the CDR3 gives the full variable domain: SAVISQKPSRDICQRGTSLTIQCQVDSQVTMMFWYRQQPGQSLTLIATANQGSEATYESGFVIDKFPISRPNLTFSTLTVSNMSPEDSSIYLCSVASPLSGNTIYFGEGSWLTVV.

The rearrangement uses TRBV18 and TRBJ2-7; the D gene is possibly TRBD1 (6 bases). V was cut by 4 bases and J by 1 base, with 8 bases left in between. The CDR3 is made up of 13 amino acids. Germline-derived CDR1 and CDR2 are KGHSH and LQKENI. CDR3 sequence: CASSRDISYEQYF. Here the CDR3 DNA reads TGTGCCAGCTCACGGGACATTTCCTACGAGCAGTACTTC.

The gene calls are TRBV5-4 and TRBJ2-6; D possibly corresponds to TRBD2 (5 bases). The V gene lost 4 bases and the J gene lost 0 bases, with 8 bases spanning the gap. The CDR3 is 15 amino acids. The V gene's germline CDR1 is SGHNT and CDR2 YYREEE (reference sequence). CDR3 sequence: CASSQDFSGANVLTF. For the CDR3, the DNA is TGTGCCAGCAGCCAGGACTTCTCTGGGGCCAACGTCCTGACTTTC.

The rearrangement joins TRBV28 to TRBJ2-3, with 11 bases matching TRBD2. The CDR3 has 16 residues. Trimming cost V 6 bases and J 4 bases; bases outside gene matches: 9. Germline loops: CDR1 MDHEN, CDR2 SYDVKM. Here the CDR3 DNA reads TGTGCCAGCAGCTCCCTCCTTAGCGGGAGGGCAGATACGCAGTATTTT. Translating it yields CASSSLLSGRADTQYF.

The chain uses TRBV7-2 and TRBJ2-7; 9 nucleotides agree with TRBD2. The J segment lost 6 bases and the V segment lost 2 bases, leaving 8 bases of the junction unmatched. The V gene's germline CDR1 is SGHTA and CDR2 FQGNSA. CDR3 size: 15 residues. CDR3 coding DNA: TGTGCCAGCAGCTTAAGGGGACTAGCTGAAGGCGAGCAGTACTTC. Encoded protein: CASSLRGLAEGEQYF.

The chain couples TRBV30 to TRBJ2-4; possibly TRBD1 for D (6 bases). CDR3 length: 19 amino acids. Germline-derived CDR1 and CDR2 are GTSNPN and SVGIG (reference sequence). V was trimmed by 3 bases and J by 0 bases, leaving 24 bases between them. The CDR3 loop is CAWSDPGHSLLLAKNIQYF. CDR3 coding DNA: TGTGCCTGGAGCGACCCGGGACACAGCTTGTTGCTAGCCAAAAACATTCAGTACTTC.

The CDR3 DNA follows: TGTGCCAGCAGCTCCTTTGGACAGGGGGCTGGCGTCGGGAAAGAGACCCAGTACTTC. Its translation is CASSSFGQGAGVGKETQYF. The genes are TRBV7-6 and TRBJ2-5, with 11 bases identical to TRBD1. The CDR3 is made up of 19 amino acids. The junction had 16 bases not matched to a gene; V was cut back by 4 bases and J by 3 bases. Germline CDR1 is SGHVS and CDR2 is FNYEAQ.

V gene TRBV29-1 combines with J gene TRBJ1-1, with D possibly matching TRBD1 (6 bases). The length of the CDR3 is 13 residues. Trimming stripped 6 bases from V and 0 bases from J, with 11 bases between. The germline gives CDR1 SQVTM, CDR2 ANQGSEA. The CDR3 coding sequence is TGCAGCGTAAACAGGGAACTGAACACTGAAGCTTTCTTT. It is translated as CSVNRELNTEAFF.

This clone showed up just a few times. The chain is built from TRBV30 and TRBJ1-5; 8 positions agree with TRBD1. V gave up 2 bases and J gave up 3 bases; unmatched junction bases: 6. Germline V CDR1 and CDR2: GTSNPN, SVGIG (reference sequence). There are 15 residues in the CDR3. CDR3 protein: CAWSKGQGYNQPQHF. The CDR3 DNA is TGTGCCTGGAGTAAAGGACAGGGATACAATCAGCCCCAGCATTTT. Variable domain in full (rest from reference TRBV30 and TRBJ1-5): SQTIHQWPATLVQPVGSPLSLECTVEGTSNPNLYWYRQAAGRGLQLLFYSVGIGQISSEVPQNLSASRPQDRQFILSSKKLLLSDSGFYLCAWSKGQGYNQPQHFGDGTRLSIL.

The chain recombines TRBV5-4 with TRBJ2-7; 7 bases are a match to TRBD2. Germline V gives CDR1 SGHNT, CDR2 YYREEE (reference sequence). The CDR3 length is 14 residues. After removal of 2 bases from V and 5 bases from J, the junction contained 7 bases not matched to a gene. As DNA, the CDR3 is TGTGCCAGCAGCTTCCGGGACTACCGGGACGAGCAGTACTTC. Its protein is CASSFRDYRDEQYF.

This clone occurred a few times. V usage is TRBV5-4 and J usage is TRBJ2-2; no clear D. The CDR3 runs 15 residues. Germline values: CDR1 SGHNT, CDR2 YYREEE (reference sequence). The V end lost 5 bases, the J end lost 5 bases, and 16 bases lay between the germline ends. For the CDR3, the DNA is TGTGCCAGCAGGCCAAATTCCCTGCCAACCGGGGAGCTGTTTTTT. This gives the protein CASRPNSLPTGELFF.

The V call is TRBV30, the J call TRBJ1-6; D unresolved. The CDR3 has 16 amino acids. Germline CDR1 reads GTSNPN; CDR2 reads SVGIG (reference sequence). V was pared by 0 bases and J by 9 bases, with 18 bases between. CDR3 in amino acids: CAWSVEDPGWGSPLHF. Here the CDR3 DNA reads TGTGCCTGGAGTGTGGAGGATCCGGGATGGGGTTCACCCCTCCACTTT.

V gene TRBV30 combines with J gene TRBJ2-5; D is perhaps TRBD1 (6 bases). Trimming took off 5 bases at V and 9 bases at J, with 16 bases between the two ends. There are 12 residues in the CDR3. The germline V gene encodes CDR1 GTSNPN and CDR2 SVGIG (reference sequence). CDR3 protein: CAWDGTEGAQYF. The CDR3 DNA reads as TGTGCCTGGGACGGGACCGAGGGGGCCCAGTACTTC.

The rearrangement links TRBV11-2 to TRBJ2-2; possible D gene TRBD1, 5 bases. The germline gives CDR1 SGHAT, CDR2 FQNNGV. The V gene lost 5 bases and the J gene lost 7 bases, with 17 bases spanning the gap. CDR3 length equals 15 residues. The CDR3 here is CASSPQDTPGGELFF. CDR3 DNA: TGTGCCAGCAGCCCACAGGACACCCCGGGCGGGGAGCTGTTTTTT.

This chain joins TRBV30 and TRBJ2-7; D might be TRBD1 (6 bases). V lost 0 bases and J 6 bases, leaving 15 bases between the germline ends. The germline CDR1 and CDR2 sequences are GTSNPN and SVGIG (reference sequence). The CDR3 is made up of 14 amino acids. CDR3 residues: CAWSVPGRGIEQYF. CDR3 sequence (DNA): TGTGCCTGGAGTGTACCAGGCAGGGGAATCGAGCAGTACTTC.

This chain uses TRBV20-1 with TRBJ1-1; D is ambiguous. CDR1 and CDR2 from the germline V gene are DFQATT and SNEGSKA (reference sequence). This CDR3 spans 11 amino acids. V shed 3 bases and J shed 1 base, with 3 bases lying between them. In DNA, the CDR3 is TGCAGTGCTAGGGGGAACACTGAAGCTTTCTTT. Translation gives CSARGNTEAFF.

This rearrangement joins TRBV20-1 to TRBJ2-1; the D is unclear. The germline V and J ends were trimmed by 8 bases and 6 bases, with 11 bases remaining between them. The CDR3 has 11 amino acids. Germline lookup yields CDR1 DFQATT and CDR2 SNEGSKA (reference sequence). The DNA of the CDR3 is TGCAGTACGATACCTATCAATGAGCAGTTCTTC. Amino acids: CSTIPINEQFF.